This is a list of T cell receptor beta chains from one sample in a study of radiation and T cells in renal cell carcinoma. Sequenced by immunoSEQ multiplex PCR; TCRdb stores in-frame clones only, minus some. This sample has approximately 49,000 clones, with 75% to 85% found just once. This material consisted of blood, taken from a patient whose treatment included radiotherapy and nephrectomy. The receptors here all came from a woman aged 70-85 years with renal cell carcinoma. Both conserved end residues are part of each CDR3. The order of the fields is J gene, V gene, CDR3 protein.

TRBJ2-4 TRBV28 CASSSRGRGYF
TRBJ1-1 TRBV6-5 CASSRYTGENTEAFF
TRBJ2-7 TRBV27 CASSLFSGGAEQYF
TRBJ1-6 TRBV4-1 CASSQTGKNSPLHF
TRBJ1-2 TRBV4-3 CASSQERNYGYTF
TRBJ2-1 TRBV10-3 CAISGGLAGGNEQFF
TRBJ1-5 TRBV7-8 CASTLGLNQPQHF
TRBJ2-2 TRBV9 CASSPSGLGAGELFF
TRBJ2-1 TRBV7-3 CASSSFTGVSYNEQFF
TRBJ1-1 TRBV6-6 CASSPDPQNTEAFF
TRBJ1-4 TRBV6-5 CASSHGDRENEKLFF
TRBJ2-3 TRBV27 CASIGRASTDTQYF
TRBJ1-3 TRBV4-3 CASSQDDRVENTIYF
TRBJ2-4 TRBV4-2 CASSQFLYEVREGRNIQYF
TRBJ2-1 TRBV19 CASEGGDEQFF
TRBJ2-2 TRBV11-3 CASSRGLAGSRELFF
TRBJ1-5 TRBV6-4 CASSAWLGQPQHF
TRBJ2-7 TRBV4-1 CASSQVGRYYEQYF
TRBJ2-7 TRBV5-4 CASSPEVASGSYEQYF
TRBJ1-5 TRBV5-1 CASSFAGLKEPQHF
TRBJ1-1 TRBV19 CASRALRQGITEAFF
TRBJ2-7 TRBV7-3 CASSSQGGEQYF
TRBJ1-6 TRBV15 CATSRDRGNSPLHF
TRBJ1-1 TRBV9 CASSVGRGEANTEAFF
TRBJ2-3 TRBV29-1 CSVDDRGLTDTQYF
TRBJ2-5 TRBV20-1 CSARVGETQYF
TRBJ2-2 TRBV19 CASSKRRENTGELFF
TRBJ2-5 TRBV9 CASSVVGSGGAHETQYF